The next 19 T cell receptor beta chains were all read from a single sample in a study of somatic mutations in cytotoxic T cells in rheumatoid arthritis. The table came from immunoSEQ multiplex PCR; TCRdb's copy has only in-frame clones and leaves some out. The sample carries roughly 4,200 clones, 89% recorded once. The sequenced sample consisted of CD8+ T cells sorted from blood. These receptors were collected from a woman in her seventies with rheumatoid arthritis.

The rearrangement joins TRBV13 to TRBJ2-7; 7 bases align to TRBD1. Trimming at V came to 3 bases and at J to 0 bases, leaving 5 bases not matched to a gene. The CDR3 extends over 15 amino acids. Looked up from germline, CDR1 is PRHDT and CDR2 is FYEKMQ (reference sequence). CDR3: CASSLTGIFSYEQYF. The CDR3 DNA sequence: TGTGCCAGCAGCTTGACAGGGATCTTCTCCTACGAGCAGTACTTC.

The rearrangement uses TRBV6-1 and TRBJ2-7; D is possibly TRBD2 (7 bases). V lost 10 bases and J lost 4, with 20 bases in between. The CDR3 loop spans 14 amino acids. The V gene's germline CDR1 is MNHNS and CDR2 SASEGT. CDR3 amino acids: CATITGGGGYEQYF. The CDR3 DNA follows: TGTGCCACCATCACGGGGGGCGGAGGTTACGAGCAGTACTTC.

This chain connects TRBV9 to TRBJ2-1; perhaps TRBD2 as D (7 bases). Trimming stripped 3 bases from V and 8 bases from J, with 18 bases between. The CDR3 runs 15 residues. Germline CDR1 SGDLS, CDR2 YYNGEE. The CDR3 bases are TGTGCCAGCAGCGCGGTCGCGGGGGCCTCCTATGAGCAGTTCTTC. It translates to CASSAVAGASYEQFF.

This clone was seen only once. The rearrangement uses TRBV7-3 and TRBJ2-1; possible D gene TRBD2, 6 bases. The V end was cut by 1 base, the J end by 0 bases, with 7 bases between. Germline CDR1 is SGHTA and CDR2 is FQGTGA. The CDR3 length is 15 residues. The CDR3 sequence is CASSLRRASYNEQFF. The CDR3 bases are TGTGCCAGCAGCTTAAGGAGGGCCTCCTACAATGAGCAGTTCTTC.

The chain combines TRBV7-2 with TRBJ2-7, with 9 bases matching TRBD2. This CDR3 contains 15 residues. J lost 2 bases, V lost 4 bases, and 6 bases had no gene match. Per germline, CDR1 SGHTA and CDR2 FQGNSA. This chain's CDR3 is CASSSLAGQPYEQYF. The CDR3 coding sequence is TGTGCCAGCAGCTCACTAGCGGGTCAACCCTACGAGCAGTACTTC.

The gene calls are TRBV5-1 and TRBJ1-6; TRBD1 matches 10 bases. Germline-derived CDR1 and CDR2 are SGHRS and YFSETQ. Trimming cost V 3 bases and J 3 bases; bases outside gene matches: 9. The CDR3 sequence is 18 residues long. CDR3: CASSSTGGPSNYNSPLHF. The CDR3 DNA follows: TGCGCCAGCAGCTCGACAGGGGGCCCTTCCAACTATAATTCACCCCTCCACTTT.

The V gene is TRBV4-1, the J gene TRBJ2-1; TRBD1 agrees at 7 bases. The junction had 13 bases not matched to a gene; V was cut back by 4 bases and J by 10 bases. In germline, CDR1 is MGHRA, CDR2 YSYEKL. CDR3 size: 15 residues. This CDR3 is CASSPPARQGQEQFF. In DNA, the CDR3 is TGCGCCAGCAGCCCCCCGGCGCGACAGGGACAGGAGCAGTTCTTC.

The chain is built from TRBV7-3 and TRBJ2-1, with 10 bases identical to TRBD2. The germline V gene has CDR1 SGHTA and CDR2 FQGTGA. The CDR3 totals 15 residues. The ends lost 2 bases at V and 6 bases at J; junction bases unmatched: 4. Here the CDR3 DNA reads TGTGCCAGCAGCTTATCTTTAGCGGGGGGCAATGAGCAGTTCTTC. It specifies CASSLSLAGGNEQFF.

V is TRBV5-6 and J is TRBJ1-1, with TRBD1 matching over 8 bases. This CDR3 has 14 amino acids. Germline-derived CDR1 and CDR2 are SGHDT and YYEEEE. J lost 1 base, V lost 4 bases, and 3 bases had no gene match. The CDR3 DNA sequence: TGTGCCAGCAGCCAAACAGGGGGGAACACTGAAGCTTTCTTT. It encodes CASSQTGGNTEAFF. The whole variable domain, filled in from reference TRBV5-6 and TRBJ1-1, reads DAGVTQSPTHLIKTRGQQVTLRCSPKSGHDTVSWYQQALGQGPQFIFQYYEEEERQRGNFPDRFSGHQFPNYSSELNVNALLLGDSALYLCASSQTGGNTEAFFGQGTRLTVV.

The chain carries TRBV27 and TRBJ1-4, with D hard to call. The CDR3 length is 14 residues. V gave up 6 bases and J gave up 7 bases, with 15 bases separating them. CDR1 and CDR2 from the germline V gene are MNHEY and SMNVEV (reference sequence). The CDR3 loop is CASSAFAAGEKLFF. Written as DNA, the CDR3 is TGTGCCAGCAGCGCATTCGCGGCGGGTGAAAAACTGTTTTTT.

The rearrangement joins TRBV28 to TRBJ2-3; no clear D gene. Trimming cost V 3 bases and J 1 base, with 8 bases left between them. The germline CDR1 and CDR2 sequences are MDHEN and SYDVKM. CDR3 length: 14 residues. The CDR3 nucleotides are TGTGCCAGCAGTTTCGTTGCGGGCACAGATACGCAGTATTTT. This translates into CASSFVAGTDTQYF.

The chain has TRBV5-1 and TRBJ2-7; TRBD1 matches 11 bases. This CDR3 spans 14 amino acids. Germline V gene sequence: CDR1 SGHRS, CDR2 YFSETQ. V was pared by 3 bases and J by 4 bases, with 3 bases of the junction left unmatched. CDR3 amino acids: CASSYGQGAYEQYF. CDR3 coding DNA: TGCGCCAGCAGCTACGGACAGGGGGCGTACGAGCAGTACTTC.

V and J are TRBV5-1 and TRBJ2-1, with a weak D call TRBD2 (6 bases). Germline V gene lookup returns CDR1 SGHRS and CDR2 YFSETQ. With 2 bases removed from V and 7 bases from J, the gap between germline ends came to 13 bases. The length of the CDR3 is 14 residues. This CDR3 reads CASSFLATQNEQFF. CDR3 bases: TGCGCCAGCAGCTTCCTAGCGACCCAGAATGAGCAGTTCTTC.

The chain uses TRBV9 and TRBJ2-7; a weak D match, TRBD1 (6 bases). This CDR3 region has 15 residues. In germline, CDR1 is SGDLS, CDR2 YYNGEE. Trimming left V 5 bases short and J 0 bases short, with 15 bases between. CDR3 nucleotide sequence: TGTGCCAGCAGTCAGGACAGCTTAGTCTCCTACGAGCAGTACTTC. This codes for CASSQDSLVSYEQYF. Full variable domain (outside the CDR3, taken from reference TRBV9 and TRBJ2-7): DSGVTQTPKHLITATGQRVTLRCSPRSGDLSVYWYQQSLDQGLQFLIQYYNGEERAKGNILERFSAQQFPDLHSELNLSSLELGDSALYFCASSQDSLVSYEQYFGPGTRLTVT.

This clone has a handful of counts. V gene TRBV10-3 combines with J gene TRBJ2-2; 11 nucleotides agree with TRBD2. Germline V lookup: CDR1 ENHRY, CDR2 SYGVKD. The CDR3 extends over 15 amino acids. V was clipped by 10 bases and J by 0 bases; unmatched bases: 4. CDR3 DNA sequence: TGTGCCACCTGTAGCGGGGGGGCGAACACCGGGGAGCTGTTTTTT. Residues: CATCSGGANTGELFF.

This clone was detected once. The chain is built from TRBV28 and TRBJ2-7, with D hard to call. CDR1 is MDHEN, CDR2 SYDVKM, per germline. This CDR3 contains 12 residues. Between the trimmed V and J ends, which lost 3 bases and 3 bases, there was a span of 6 bases. The CDR3 DNA is TGTGCCAGCAGTTTTGGCAGCTACGAGCAGTACTTC. This translates into CASSFGSYEQYF. Full variable domain (rest looked up from reference TRBV28 and TRBJ2-7): DVKVTQSSRYLVKRTGEKVFLECVQDMDHENMFWYRQDPGLGLRLIYFSYDVKMKEKGDIPEGYSVSREKKERFSLILESASTNQTSMYLCASSFGSYEQYFGPGTRLTVT.

V and J are TRBV29-1 and TRBJ1-5, with 10 bases lining up with TRBD1. Trimming took 7 bases from V and 6 from J; bases not matched to a gene: 9. Germline V lookup: CDR1 SQVTM, CDR2 ANQGSEA. This CDR3 comprises 14 residues. CDR3 DNA: TGCAGCGCCCGGACAGGGGGAGACGGTCAGCCCCAGCATTTT. It specifies CSARTGGDGQPQHF.

V and J are TRBV4-2 and TRBJ2-5; D unclear. V was pared by 0 bases and J by 1 base, with 9 bases between. This CDR3 is 15 amino acids long. Germline loops: CDR1 LGHNA, CDR2 YNFKEQ. As DNA, the CDR3 is TGTGCCAGCAGCCAAGATCCGTCTAGCCAAGAGACCCAGTACTTC. Residues: CASSQDPSSQETQYF.

This clone has only a few counts. Additional DNA sequences in this sample encode the identical CDR3. V usage is TRBV7-9 and J usage is TRBJ2-5; weak D call: TRBD2 (7 bases). Trimming left V 4 bases short and J 5 bases short, with 20 bases between. The germline gives CDR1 SEHNR, CDR2 FQNEAQ (reference sequence). The CDR3 sequence is 16 residues long. The CDR3 DNA sequence: TGTGCCAGCAGCTCTGATCCGAGGGGGAGGGAGGAGACCCAGTACTTC. This codes for CASSSDPRGREETQYF.